The 10 T cell receptor beta chains below come from one sample, sequenced in a study of CD4 T cells in relation to SARS-CoV-2 and coronaviruses. Before the COVID-19 pandemic, during about 2011-2019, CD4+ T cells were taken from unexposed donors. The cells were cultured for approximately 10 days before CD4+ T cells were isolated. Using immunoSEQ multiplex PCR, the repertoire was profiled, and TCRdb retains in-frame clones only, with some absent. In the table there are roughly 20,000 clones, 60% to 85% of which are singletons. No antigens are known for them. Sequencing was performed on CD4+ T cells from PBMCs, cultured in vitro. These receptors were taken from a human donor in good health.

The chain uses TRBV2 and TRBJ2-3, with 7 nucleotides matching TRBD2. The CDR3 runs to 14 residues. From germline, CDR1 is SNHLY and CDR2 FYNNEI. V lost 7 bases to trimming and J lost 3 bases; unmatched junction nucleotides: 7. The CDR3 is CASTREFGTDTQYF. The CDR3 DNA sequence: TGTGCCAGCACGCGGGAGTTTGGGACAGATACGCAGTATTTT.

The gene calls are TRBV3-1 (or the pseudogene TRBV3-2) and TRBJ2-7, with 14 nucleotides matching TRBD2. In germline, CDR1 is LGHDT, CDR2 YNNKEL (reference sequence). V lost 1 base to trimming and J lost 1 base; unmatched junction nucleotides: 6. CDR3 length: 18 amino acids. In DNA, the CDR3 is TGTGCCAGCAGCCAAGCACCCGGGACTAGCGGGAGTTCCTACGAGCAGTACTTC. As protein: CASSQAPGTSGSSYEQYF.

The rearrangement joins TRBV21-1 to TRBJ2-2. TRBV21-1 is termed a pseudogene. The CDR3 loop spans 14 amino acids. The CDR3 loop reads CASTPSLWDGELFF. Here the CDR3 DNA reads TGTGCCAGCACCCCTAGTCTGTGGGACGGGGAGCTGTTTTTT.

The CDR3 spells CASSLDRRTAVSGANVLTF. The CDR3 DNA follows: TGTGCCAGCAGCTTGGACCGACGGACAGCGGTATCTGGGGCCAACGTCCTGACTTTC. This rearrangement joins TRBV5-4 to TRBJ2-6; possible D gene TRBD1, 6 bases. The germline V gene encodes CDR1 SGHNT and CDR2 YYREEE (reference sequence). The CDR3 is made up of 19 amino acids. The V gene lost 0 bases and the J gene lost 1 base, with 17 bases spanning the gap.

This clone was seen more than once but under ten times. CDR3 DNA: TGCGCCAGCAGCCTCGGGTCTATCACCGGGGAGCTGTTTTTT. This codes for CASSLGSITGELFF. This sequence joins TRBV10-1 and TRBJ2-2; D ambiguous. Trimming took off 6 bases at V and 4 bases at J, with 12 bases between the two ends. Per the germline V gene, CDR1 is WNHNN and CDR2 is SYGVQD (reference sequence). The CDR3 contains 14 residues.

The gene calls are TRBV7-9 and TRBJ1-2; no definite D call. The CDR3 totals 17 residues. V lost 5 bases to trimming and J lost 4 bases, with 23 bases between them. Germline V gives CDR1 SEHNR, CDR2 FQNEAQ (reference sequence). The CDR3 loop is CASSPTLGRKSLYGYTF. CDR3 sequence (DNA): TGTGCCAGCAGCCCAACACTCGGACGAAAGTCCCTCTATGGCTACACCTTC.

The chain uses TRBV30 and TRBJ2-4; 8 nucleotides align to TRBD1. Germline V gene sequence: CDR1 GTSNPN, CDR2 SVGIG (reference sequence). With V trimmed by 1 base and J by 6 bases, 5 bases remained unmatched. CDR3 length: 14 residues. The CDR3 spells CAWSGGQGRNIQYF. CDR3 nucleotides: TGTGCCTGGAGTGGTGGACAGGGCAGAAACATTCAGTACTTC.

This clone was picked up a small number of times. CDR3 in amino acids: CASRIGSGDTGELFF. The CDR3 DNA sequence: TGTGCCAGCAGAATAGGATCAGGGGACACCGGGGAGCTGTTTTTT. The chain recombines TRBV27 with TRBJ2-2, with a possible D match to TRBD1 (6 bases). This CDR3 is 15 amino acids long. V was clipped by 6 bases and J by 3 bases, with 14 bases between them. The V gene's germline CDR1 is MNHEY and CDR2 SMNVEV (reference sequence).

This chain joins TRBV18 and TRBJ2-5, with D possibly matching TRBD1 (6 bases). The germline V gene has CDR1 KGHSH and CDR2 LQKENI. V dropped 0 bases and J dropped 5 bases, with 13 bases sitting between them. There are 15 residues in the CDR3. The CDR3 reads CASSPPGGAGETQYF. The CDR3 DNA reads TGTGCCAGCTCACCACCTGGGGGCGCTGGGGAGACCCAGTACTTC.

The CDR3 DNA reads TGCGCCAGCAGTGCGGGGGTCTCGGACCACTCTGGGGCCAACGTCCTGACTTTC. Its translation: CASSAGVSDHSGANVLTF. The V call is TRBV5-1, the J call TRBJ2-6, with 7 positions matching TRBD2. Germline V gives CDR1 SGHRS, CDR2 YFSETQ. Trimming took 5 bases from V and 0 from J; bases not matched to a gene: 11. The CDR3 consists of 18 residues.